This T cell receptor beta chain was found in a study of blood T cell repertoires in COVID-19. Data came from immunoSEQ multiplex PCR; TCRdb stores just in-frame clones and leaves some out. The sample lists about 370,000 clones, 80% to 90% seen once, with roughly 1% in the top ten. The germline CDR1 and CDR2 sequences are LNHNV and YYDKDF (reference sequence). J was trimmed by 1 base and V by 5 bases; bases with no gene match: 2. There are 13 residues in the CDR3. Cohort 3 recovered donors had two negative PCRs, clearance, or symptom resolution. This TCR derives from a man between 18 and 35 years old who had recovered from COVID-19. Sequencing was done on a sample of PBMCs or T cells enriched from blood (not recorded which). This chain uses TRBV15 with TRBJ2-7; 7 bases fit TRBD1. For the CDR3, the DNA is TGTGCCACCAGCTCGGGACAGTCCTACGAGCAGTACTTC. Encoded protein: CATSSGQSYEQYF.